These T cell receptor beta chains were read from a single sample in a study of OX40 agonist ivuxolimab in advanced cancers. Profiling relied on immunoSEQ multiplex PCR, and the TCRdb table lists in-frame clones only, not all of them. This table holds some 42,000 clones, 82% found once. The sample consisted of CD4+ or CD8+ T cells sorted from blood, taken in a trial of the OX40 agonist ivuxolimab. All receptors come from an adult with an advanced solid tumor such as melanoma, head and neck, liver or kidney cancer. Both conserved end residues are part of each CDR3. The D gene is left open where the match is weak. The size field is filled for only some rows; it gives once, few, many or a size class.

v_call	j_call	d_call	clone_size	cdr3_nt	cdr3_aa
TRBV2	TRBJ2-7	TRBD1	NA	TGTGCCAGCAGCCCATCGGTGGGACAGGGGGACGAGCAGTACTTC	CASSPSVGQGDEQYF
TRBV9	TRBJ2-7	NA	NA	TGTGCCAGCAGCGTCCTTCCGGGGCCCCACGAGCAGTACTTC	CASSVLPGPHEQYF
TRBV6-5	TRBJ2-2	NA	NA	TGTGCCACCTCCACCGGGGAGCTGTTTTTT	CATSTGELFF
TRBV4-3	TRBJ2-7	NA	NA	TGCGCCAGCAGCCCATTCGGAGTCGGGGGACCCAGCTCCTACGAGCAGTACTTC	CASSPFGVGGPSSYEQYF
TRBV20-1	TRBJ2-7	NA	once	TGCAGTGCTCGTAACTACGAGCAGTACTTC	CSARNYEQYF
TRBV5-5	TRBJ1-3	TRBD1	few	TGTGCCAGCAGCTGGGTAGGGGACAGCTCTGGAAACACCATATATTTT	CASSWVGDSSGNTIYF
TRBV6-5	TRBJ2-3	NA	once	TGTGCCAGCAGTTACCGCCACAACACAGATACGCAGTATTTT	CASSYRHNTDTQYF
TRBV6-5	TRBJ2-1	NA	NA	TGTGCCAGCAGTCTCCACCAAAGCTCCTACAATGAGCAGTTCTTC	CASSLHQSSYNEQFF
TRBV23-1	TRBJ2-7	TRBD2	NA	TGCGCCAGCAGAGGGACTAGCGGGAGGTTCCTACTCACTTACGAGCAGTACTTC	CASRGTSGRFLLTYEQYF
TRBV14	TRBJ2-3	NA	NA	TGTGCCAGCAGCCAAGATCTGAAAGTGACAGATACGCAGTATTTT	CASSQDLKVTDTQYF
TRBV11-2	TRBJ1-6	TRBD1	NA	TGTGCCAGCAGTCCCACCCCGGCAACAGGGGGGTACAATTCACCCCTCCACTTT	CASSPTPATGGYNSPLHF
TRBV19	TRBJ2-3	TRBD1	NA	TGTGCCAGTGGCCAGGGGGTAGCAGATACGCAGTATTTT	CASGQGVADTQYF
TRBV7-8	TRBJ1-6	NA	NA	TGTGCCAGCAGCTTATTGAATTCACCCCTCCACTTT	CASSLLNSPLHF
TRBV27	TRBJ2-2	NA	NA	TGTGCCGTCGCCGGGACGAACACCGGGGAGCTGTTTTTT	CAVAGTNTGELFF
TRBV18	TRBJ2-5	TRBD2	NA	TGTGCCAGCTCACCATGGGGACTAGAGGGGGAGACCCAGTACTTC	CASSPWGLEGETQYF
TRBV27	TRBJ2-3	TRBD2	NA	TGTGCCAGCAGTATAGCGGGGGGGGATACGCAGTATTTT	CASSIAGGDTQYF
TRBV7-2	TRBJ1-4	NA	NA	TGTGCCAGCAGCCTTGTCGGTGGGGGGTCTAATGAAAAACTGTTTTTT	CASSLVGGGSNEKLFF
TRBV7-3	TRBJ2-1	NA	NA	TGTGCCAGCAGCTTAGGAGCGGTCCAGTACAATGAGCAGTTCTTC	CASSLGAVQYNEQFF
TRBV11-1	TRBJ1-2	TRBD1	NA	TGTGCCAGCAGCTTTGGGGACAGTGGCTATGGCTACACCTTC	CASSFGDSGYGYTF
TRBV25-1	TRBJ1-1	TRBD1	NA	TGTGCCAGCACCAGGACAGGGGAAAACACTGAAGCTTTCTTT	CASTRTGENTEAFF
TRBV6-6	TRBJ1-1	TRBD1	NA	TGTGCCAGCAGTTACCGTATCAGACAGGGAGGCGGTGAAGCTTTCTTT	CASSYRIRQGGGEAFF
TRBV4-3	TRBJ1-4	NA	NA	TGCGCCAGCAGCCTCACCCGGGACGGCCATAATGAAAAACTGTTTTTT	CASSLTRDGHNEKLFF
TRBV30	TRBJ2-2	NA	few	TGTGCCTGGAGTCGGGACTCCTACAACTCCGGGGAGCTGTTTTTT	CAWSRDSYNSGELFF
TRBV4-3	TRBJ1-6	TRBD1	NA	TGCGCCAGCAGCCAAGATATCTACGGACAGGGTTTTACCTATAATTCACCCCTCCACTTT	CASSQDIYGQGFTYNSPLHF
TRBV27	TRBJ1-2	NA	NA	TGTGCCAGCAGGTCCAGGGGAGGCTACACCTTC	CASRSRGGYTF
TRBV2	TRBJ1-1	NA	NA	TGTGCCAGCACTCCGTTGACGACTGCCAGCGCTGAAGCTTTCTTT	CASTPLTTASAEAFF
TRBV5-1	TRBJ2-2	NA	NA	TGCGCCAGCGCCACCCGGGGGGGGGAGCTGTTTTTT	CASATRGGELFF
TRBV28	TRBJ2-3	TRBD2	NA	TGTGCCAGCAGTTTCGCTGGGACTAGCTGGGCCCCAGATACGCAGTATTTT	CASSFAGTSWAPDTQYF